Below, 4 T cell receptor beta chains from the same sample are listed, as sequenced in a study of T-cell memory formation after mild COVID-19. TCRdb processed the 5' RACE reads anew with MiXCR; each CDR3 protein has one entry. This sample has about 610,000 distinct CDR3 sequences, with 17% found just once. Sample: PBMCs or a T cell subset sorted from them (not recorded which). These receptors were taken from an adult woman who had mild COVID-19 (a few samples of this study predate the infection). Cell type and time point are not known.

This clonotype was counted a few times. The rearrangement links TRBV3-1 to TRBJ1-1; unclear D gene. V lost 5 bases to trimming and J lost 1 base, with 11 bases between them. Germline loops: CDR1 LGHDT, CDR2 YNNKEL (reference sequence). There are 14 residues in the CDR3. As DNA, the CDR3 is TGTGCCAGCAGCTCGGGGATGGGGAACACTGAAGCTTTCTTT. Amino acids: CASSSGMGNTEAFF. Using reference TRBV3-1 and TRBJ1-1 for the parts outside the CDR3, the full variable domain is DTAVSQTPKYLVTQMGNDKSIKCEQNLGHDTMYWYKQDSKKFLKIMFSYNNKELIINETVPNRFSPKSPDKAHLNLHINSLELGDSAVYFCASSSGMGNTEAFFGQGTRLTVV.

The gene calls are TRBV9 and TRBJ2-7; 8 bases line up with TRBD1. Per the germline V gene, CDR1 is SGDLS and CDR2 is YYNGEE. The length of the CDR3 is 16 residues. The V segment lost 0 bases and the J segment 2 bases; nucleotides outside the gene matches: 7. CDR3 region: CASSVDIATGAYEQYF. The CDR3, as DNA: TGTGCCAGCAGCGTAGATATCGCGACAGGGGCCTACGAGCAGTACTTC.

This clonotype occurred a few times. CDR3 sequence reads: CASSSMGGHEQFF. The CDR3 coding sequence is TGCGCCAGCAGCTCCATGGGGGGGCATGAGCAGTTCTTC. V usage is TRBV5-1 and J usage is TRBJ2-1; the D gene is possibly TRBD2 (7 bases). Germline V CDR1 and CDR2: SGHRS, YFSETQ. V shed 3 bases and J shed 8 bases, with 12 bases lying between them. This CDR3 is built from 13 residues.

This clonotype was detected once. The gene calls are TRBV5-4 and TRBJ1-1; TRBD1 might be the D (6 bases). V lost 5 bases and J 5 bases, leaving 22 bases between the germline ends. Germline CDR1 and CDR2: SGHNT and YYREEE (reference sequence). The CDR3 loop spans 16 amino acids. The CDR3 reads CASSFGTILGRTEAFF. The CDR3 DNA sequence: TGTGCCAGCAGTTTCGGGACAATACTCGGTCGGACTGAAGCTTTCTTT.